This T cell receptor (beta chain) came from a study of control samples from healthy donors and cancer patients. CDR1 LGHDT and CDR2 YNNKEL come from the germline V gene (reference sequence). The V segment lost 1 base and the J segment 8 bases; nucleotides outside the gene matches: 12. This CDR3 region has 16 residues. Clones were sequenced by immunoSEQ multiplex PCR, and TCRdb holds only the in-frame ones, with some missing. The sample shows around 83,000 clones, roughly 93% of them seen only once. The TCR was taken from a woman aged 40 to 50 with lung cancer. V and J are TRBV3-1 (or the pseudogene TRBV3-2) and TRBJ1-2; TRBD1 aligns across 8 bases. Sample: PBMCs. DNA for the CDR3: TGTGCCAGCAGCCAAGTGGACAGGACAGGGAATAACGGCTACACCTTC. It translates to CASSQVDRTGNNGYTF.